This record looks at one T cell receptor beta chain sequence and its context. What it binds is not known. The entry originates in a study of cytomegalovirus exposure and HLA in healthy donors. Broader study findings: Most of the CMV-associated TCR beta chains (in a later analysis) appeared to be HLA-restricted. In an earlier analysis, productive rearrangement rates for most beta V segments clustered near 87% or 30%. Common viral pathogens (according to a later analysis) appeared linked to several of the most significant clusters. Altogether, 150 to 200 TCR beta chains were recorded as cytomegalovirus-associated.

60 Vbeta and 13 Jbeta primers were used in PCR. Method: immunoSEQ multiplex PCR; TCRdb's copy keeps in-frame clones and lacks some. The sample holds roughly 150,000 clones, 78% seen once. The germline V gene encodes CDR1 SNHLY and CDR2 FYNNEI. This CDR3 is built from 15 residues. V was cut by 2 bases and J by 0 bases, with 10 bases left in between. The sequencing sample was made of PBMCs. The sequence was collected from a male donor in good health and CMV-seronegative. The V gene is TRBV2, the J gene TRBJ1-1; D is unresolved. The CDR3 here is CASSESAVMNTEAFF. In nucleotides, the CDR3 is TGTGCCAGCAGTGAATCAGCGGTGATGAACACTGAAGCTTTCTTT.